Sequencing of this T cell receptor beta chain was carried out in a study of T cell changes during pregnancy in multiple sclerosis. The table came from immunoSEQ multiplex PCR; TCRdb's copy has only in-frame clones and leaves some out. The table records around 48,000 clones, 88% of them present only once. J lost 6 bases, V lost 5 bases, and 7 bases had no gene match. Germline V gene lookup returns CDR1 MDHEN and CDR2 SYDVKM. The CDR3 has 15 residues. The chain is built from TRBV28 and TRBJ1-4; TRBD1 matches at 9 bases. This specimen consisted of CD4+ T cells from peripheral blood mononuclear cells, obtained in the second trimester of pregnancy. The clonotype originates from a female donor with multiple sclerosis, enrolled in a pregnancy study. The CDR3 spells CASSPRTGDYEKLFF. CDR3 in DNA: TGTGCCAGCAGTCCCCGGACAGGGGACTATGAAAAACTGTTTTTT.